Listed here are 32 T cell receptor beta chains from one sample, sequenced in a study of CD8 T cells in Susac syndrome. It was with random hexamers that about 0.45 to 1 ug RNA was reverse transcribed. A single record per CDR3 protein comes from TCRdb applying MiXCR to the immunoSEQ multiplex PCR reads. Counted here are roughly 100,000 distinct CDR3 sequences, approximately 94% occurring once; the ten biggest clones make up roughly 0.38%. Sequencing used CD8+ T cells from PBMCs. The receptors were gathered from a human donor with Susac syndrome.

The CDR3 sequence is CASSEAGGGEEEDTQYF. The CDR3 coding sequence is TGTGCCAGCAGTGAAGCGGGGGGGGGAGAGGAGGAAGATACGCAGTATTTT. The chain joins TRBV2 to TRBJ2-3, with 7 nucleotides matching TRBD2. The CDR3 totals 17 residues. Germline CDR1 and CDR2: SNHLY and FYNNEI. Trimming removed 0 bases from V and 5 bases from J; junction bases left unmatched: 11.

The chain combines TRBV19 with TRBJ1-1; D may be TRBD1 (6 bases). This CDR3 region has 17 residues. V was clipped by 0 bases and J by 4 bases, with 18 bases between them. The germline V gene has CDR1 LNHDA and CDR2 SQIVND (reference sequence). Here the CDR3 DNA reads TGTGCCAGTAGTATAGATTCGGAGGGGGTCGGGCCCACTGAAGCTTTCTTT. Translated, it gives CASSIDSEGVGPTEAFF.

The gene calls are TRBV14 and TRBJ2-7; 8 bases map to TRBD2. The junction had 11 bases not matched to a gene; V was cut back by 0 bases and J by 1 base. The CDR3 spans 18 residues. Germline V lookup: CDR1 SGHDN, CDR2 FVKESK. Here the CDR3 DNA reads TGTGCCAGCAGCCAAGAAGGCGGCGGGGGGTCGGTTTCCTACGAGCAGTACTTC. It yields the protein CASSQEGGGGSVSYEQYF.

The J gene is TRBJ2-7, the V gene TRBV6-5; D perhaps matches TRBD1 (5 bases). Trimming took 2 bases from V and 5 from J, leaving 10 bases between them. Germline assignment: CDR1 MNHEY and CDR2 SVGAGI. This CDR3 spans 13 amino acids. DNA for the CDR3: TGTGCCAGCAGTTACGGAAGGGGCGACGAGCAGTACTTC. It codes for CASSYGRGDEQYF.

The chain has TRBV12-3 or TRBV12-4 and TRBJ2-1, with D tentatively TRBD1 (6 bases). The CDR3 has 16 residues. Deletions cut 7 bases from V and 4 bases from J, with 20 bases between. CDR3 nucleotide sequence: TGTGCCAGCAATGGTCCTAAGGGACAAATATACAATGAGCAGTTCTTC. As protein: CASNGPKGQIYNEQFF.

The chain employs TRBV18 and TRBJ1-1; a weak D match, TRBD1 (5 bases). The V gene's germline CDR1 is KGHSH and CDR2 LQKENI. The CDR3 is 13 amino acids. V lost 3 bases to trimming and J lost 5 bases, with 10 bases between them. The CDR3 loop is CASSPGAGTEAFF. The CDR3 DNA sequence: TGTGCCAGCTCACCCGGGGCGGGGACTGAAGCTTTCTTT.

The V gene is TRBV20-1, the J gene TRBJ2-5, with TRBD2 as a possible D gene (5 bases). The CDR3 has 13 amino acids. CDR1 is DFQATT and CDR2 is SNEGSKA in the germline V gene (reference sequence). V dropped 1 base and J dropped 0 bases, with 6 bases sitting between them. CDR3 coding DNA: TGCAGTGCTAGAGTAGCGCACCAAGAGACCCAGTACTTC. Protein sequence: CSARVAHQETQYF.

This chain joins TRBV6-1 and TRBJ2-1, with D possibly called TRBD1 or TRBD2 (5 bases each). This CDR3 has 14 amino acids. V was clipped by 5 bases and J by 5 bases, with 13 bases between them. Germline lookup yields CDR1 MNHNS and CDR2 SASEGT. The CDR3 loop is CASSLTRGHNEQFF. The CDR3 region has the DNA TGTGCCAGCAGTTTGACACGGGGCCACAATGAGCAGTTCTTC.

The chain combines TRBV27 with TRBJ2-2; weak D call: TRBD1 (5 bases). The V and J ends lost 2 bases and 1 base respectively, with 8 bases between them. The V gene's germline CDR1 is MNHEY and CDR2 SMNVEV (reference sequence). The CDR3 sequence is 15 residues long. The CDR3 sequence is CASSLQGWNTGELFF. In DNA form, the CDR3 reads TGTGCCAGCAGTTTACAGGGTTGGAACACCGGGGAGCTGTTTTTT.

The rearrangement joins TRBV29-1 to TRBJ2-3, with D maybe TRBD1 (5 bases). The germline V gene encodes CDR1 SQVTM and CDR2 ANQGSEA. V was trimmed by 0 bases and J by 7 bases, leaving 11 bases between them. This CDR3 comprises 13 residues. CDR3 protein: CSVEDGRVNTQYF. CDR3 nucleotide sequence: TGCAGCGTTGAAGACGGCAGGGTAAATACGCAGTATTTT.

The V gene is TRBV9, the J gene TRBJ1-2, with 8 bases identical to TRBD1. The ends lost 0 bases at V and 7 bases at J; junction bases unmatched: 8. The CDR3 sequence is 15 residues long. The V gene's germline CDR1 is SGDLS and CDR2 YYNGEE. The chain's CDR3 is CASSVAQDREGGYTF. In DNA form, the CDR3 reads TGTGCCAGCAGCGTAGCCCAGGACAGGGAAGGTGGCTACACCTTC.

V and J are TRBV20-1 and TRBJ1-2; TRBD1 matches 7 bases. Per germline, CDR1 DFQATT and CDR2 SNEGSKA (reference sequence). The V and J ends lost 5 bases and 6 bases, in that order; junction bases with no gene match: 9. The CDR3 contains 13 residues. CDR3: CSAAGWQGDGYTF. CDR3 bases: TGCAGTGCTGCCGGCTGGCAGGGGGATGGCTACACCTTC.

This chain joins TRBV20-1 and TRBJ2-4; the D gene is possibly TRBD1 (5 bases). Per germline, CDR1 DFQATT and CDR2 SNEGSKA (reference sequence). The CDR3 has 13 residues. V dropped 6 bases and J dropped 6 bases, with 15 bases sitting between them. This CDR3 is CSAKAVDRNIQYF. The CDR3, as DNA: TGCAGTGCCAAGGCCGTTGACAGAAACATTCAGTACTTC.

The rearrangement links TRBV9 to TRBJ1-4; D may be TRBD1 (5 bases). Germline CDR1 SGDLS, CDR2 YYNGEE. V was shortened by 0 bases and J by 6 bases, with 6 bases between the two germline ends. The CDR3 covers 13 residues. CDR3 sequence: CASSVGGDEKLFF. The DNA of the CDR3 is TGTGCCAGCAGCGTAGGGGGCGATGAAAAACTGTTTTTT.

The genes are TRBV7-2 and TRBJ2-7, with TRBD2 identical over 7 bases. The CDR3 covers 15 residues. Germline V gene lookup returns CDR1 SGHTA and CDR2 FQGNSA. Trimming at V came to 1 base and at J to 2 bases, leaving 5 bases not matched to a gene. CDR3 in DNA: TGTGCCAGCAGCTTAGGCTCGGCGGGGGCCTACGAGCAGTACTTC. Its protein product is CASSLGSAGAYEQYF.

V usage is TRBV27 and J usage is TRBJ1-5, with D perhaps TRBD1 (5 bases). Trimming removed 6 bases from V and 2 bases from J, with 14 bases in between. Germline CDR1 MNHEY, CDR2 SMNVEV (reference sequence). This CDR3 is 15 amino acids long. CDR3 protein: CASSPGRVGNQPQHF. CDR3 coding DNA: TGTGCCAGCAGCCCCGGCAGGGTTGGCAATCAGCCCCAGCATTTT.

The V call is TRBV4-1, the J call TRBJ2-7; D possibly matches TRBD1 or TRBD2 (5 bases each). The CDR3 has 14 amino acids. Germline V lookup: CDR1 MGHRA, CDR2 YSYEKL. The V gene lost 8 bases and the J gene lost 3 bases, with 17 bases spanning the gap. The CDR3 DNA sequence: TGCGCCAGCTCCCTCACAGGAGGTGACTACGAGCAGTACTTC. Amino acid sequence: CASSLTGGDYEQYF.

The chain carries TRBV24-1 and TRBJ2-2, with D perhaps TRBD2 (5 bases). Trimming pared 4 bases from V and 3 bases from J, leaving 11 bases between. Looked up from germline, CDR1 is KGHDR and CDR2 is SFDVKD. The CDR3 covers 15 residues. CDR3 protein: CATSERGADTGELFF. The DNA for the CDR3 is TGTGCCACCAGTGAACGGGGAGCGGACACCGGGGAGCTGTTTTTT.

This rearrangement joins TRBV12-3 or TRBV12-4 to TRBJ2-1; 8 nucleotides agree with TRBD2. The CDR3 consists of 15 residues. V shed 0 bases, J shed 9 bases, and the junction held 7 bases outside the gene matches. The CDR3 DNA is TGTGCCAGCAGTTTAGCGGACGGGGGGGCCGCTGAGCAGTTCTTC. Translating it yields CASSLADGGAAEQFF.

The V gene is TRBV19, the J gene TRBJ2-7; the match to TRBD1 covers 9 bases. V shed 7 bases and J 0 bases; nucleotides not matched to a gene: 7. The CDR3 has 15 amino acids. Per the germline V gene, CDR1 is LNHDA and CDR2 is SQIVND (reference sequence). The CDR3 here is CASTPGQGSSYEQYF. CDR3 nucleotides: TGTGCCAGTACCCCGGGACAGGGCAGCTCCTACGAGCAGTACTTC.

The V gene is TRBV27, the J gene TRBJ2-1; D remains unclear. CDR3 length: 15 amino acids. Trimming left V 5 bases short and J 0 bases short, with 11 bases between. Germline CDR1 MNHEY, CDR2 SMNVEV (reference sequence). The CDR3 nucleotides read TGTGCCAGCAGTAACGGACCCGGCTCCTACAATGAGCAGTTCTTC. As protein: CASSNGPGSYNEQFF.

The V gene is TRBV27, the J gene TRBJ1-2; maybe TRBD1 (5 bases). The CDR3 consists of 13 residues. V lost 5 bases to trimming and J lost 7 bases, with 14 bases between them. Germline lookup yields CDR1 MNHEY and CDR2 SMNVEV (reference sequence). CDR3 nucleotide sequence: TGTGCCAGCAGTCTGGGACGAGGACGTGGCTACACCTTC. Protein sequence: CASSLGRGRGYTF.

The J gene is TRBJ2-7, the V gene TRBV6-2 or TRBV6-3; 9 bases fit TRBD1. With 5 bases clipped from V and 5 bases from J, the junction kept 10 bases outside the gene matches. The CDR3 spans 15 residues. Per germline, CDR1 MNHEY and CDR2 SVGEGT. The DNA for the CDR3 is TGTGCCAGCAGTCTCCTCCGGGACAGGGAGGACGAGCAGTACTTC. The encoded protein is CASSLLRDREDEQYF.

The V call is TRBV20-1, the J call TRBJ1-2; maybe TRBD1 (6 bases). V was cut by 0 bases and J by 7 bases, with 18 bases left in between. The CDR3 is 15 amino acids. Germline V gives CDR1 DFQATT, CDR2 SNEGSKA (reference sequence). In nucleotides, the CDR3 is TGCAGTGCTAGAGACCCATGGGGGGGGCTAACTGGCTACACCTTC. It encodes CSARDPWGGLTGYTF.

The chain employs TRBV6-4 and TRBJ2-3; 9 nucleotides line up with TRBD1. Germline assignment: CDR1 MRHNA and CDR2 SNTAGT. The trim removed 4 bases at V and 1 base at J, leaving 0 bases unmatched. The CDR3 extends over 14 amino acids. The CDR3 region has the DNA TGTGCCAGCAGTGGGACAGGGGGCACAGATACGCAGTATTTT. Amino acids: CASSGTGGTDTQYF.

This clonotype was seen more than once but under ten times. The chain combines TRBV11-2 with TRBJ1-1; no firm D call. The length of the CDR3 is 14 residues. The V end lost 5 bases, the J end lost 1 base, and 11 bases lay between the germline ends. Looked up from germline, CDR1 is SGHAT and CDR2 is FQNNGV. The CDR3 nucleotides read TGTGCCAGCAGCCCTAGGACGGAGAACACTGAAGCTTTCTTT. Its protein is CASSPRTENTEAFF.

V gene TRBV6-5 combines with J gene TRBJ2-3, with D unclear. V dropped 7 bases and J dropped 4 bases, with 6 bases sitting between them. This CDR3 is built from 11 residues. Per the germline V gene, CDR1 is MNHEY and CDR2 is SVGAGI. In DNA form, the CDR3 reads TGTGCCAGCATATTGGCAGATACGCAGTATTTT. This codes for CASILADTQYF.

V and J are TRBV7-9 and TRBJ1-1; TRBD1 might be the D (6 bases). This CDR3 is 14 amino acids long. Germline CDR1 SEHNR, CDR2 FQNEAQ (reference sequence). The ends were cut back, 10 bases at V and 0 bases at J, with 15 bases in the middle. In nucleotides, the CDR3 is TGTGCCACTGAGATAGGACAGATGAACACTGAAGCTTTCTTT. This encodes CATEIGQMNTEAFF.

DNA for the CDR3: TGTGCCACCAGGGACGACAGGGAGGTTGATGGCGAGCAGTACTTC. It yields the protein CATRDDREVDGEQYF. This chain links TRBV15 with TRBJ2-7; the D gene is possibly TRBD1 (7 bases). From germline, CDR1 is LNHNV and CDR2 YYDKDF (reference sequence). This CDR3 spans 15 amino acids. Trimming shortened V by 6 bases and J by 6 bases, and 21 bases separated the two germline ends.

V gene TRBV5-1 combines with J gene TRBJ1-4; a weak D match, TRBD1 (5 bases). V lost 5 bases, J lost 4 bases, and 9 bases lay in between. This CDR3 has 13 amino acids. Germline CDR1 is SGHRS and CDR2 is YFSETQ. The CDR3 spells CASRRDVNEKLFF. CDR3 bases: TGCGCCAGCAGACGGGACGTTAATGAAAAACTGTTTTTT. Based on the CDR3 plus reference TRBV5-1 and TRBJ1-4, the full variable domain is KAGVTQTPRYLIKTRGQQVTLSCSPISGHRSVSWYQQTPGQGLQFLFEYFSETQRNKGNFPGRFSGRQFSNSRSEMNVSTLELGDSALYLCASRRDVNEKLFFGSGTQLSVL.

V gene TRBV15 combines with J gene TRBJ2-2, with 9 bases identical to TRBD2. The V gene end was trimmed by 5 bases and the J gene end by 4 bases; junction bases not matched to a gene: 14. Germline CDR1 is LNHNV and CDR2 is YYDKDF (reference sequence). This CDR3 region has 18 residues. The CDR3 DNA is TGTGCCACCAGCCTTCGTGTAGGGCTAGCGGGGAGCACCGGGGAGCTGTTTTTT. Translated: CATSLRVGLAGSTGELFF.

The chain links TRBV20-1 to TRBJ2-2; D is ambiguous. This CDR3 spans 13 amino acids. The germline V and J ends were trimmed by 2 bases and 4 bases, with 8 bases remaining between them. CDR1 and CDR2 from the germline V gene are DFQATT and SNEGSKA (reference sequence). The CDR3 sequence is CSARWAGTGELFF. CDR3 nucleotide sequence: TGCAGTGCTAGATGGGCCGGCACCGGGGAGCTGTTTTTT.